This TCR beta chain derives from a study of blood T cell repertoires in COVID-19. Study summary: Material from acute and convalescent COVID-19 was sourced from the United States, Italy and Spain. In each case, the material was cDNA or gDNA derived from T cells, B-cell-depleted T cells, or PBMCs.

V gave up 6 bases and J gave up 5 bases, with 16 bases separating them. The CDR3 has 14 amino acids. Germline assignment: CDR1 KGHSH and CDR2 LQKENI. Methods used by the authors: Nucleated cell number was recorded as an estimate derived from reference gene primer amplification. Generated by immunoSEQ multiplex PCR, the TCRdb table keeps only in-frame clones and is missing some. V and J calls and clone size come straight from that table; D and trimming were deduced from the DNA. This sample has fewer than 250,000 clones; roughly 87% occur once, and the top ten carry 2% to 3%. The study assigned cohorts using participant-reported clinical history.

Sequenced: PBMCs or T cells enriched from blood (not recorded which). This clonotype originated in a woman aged 25 to 39 with acute COVID-19. J is TRBJ1-1 and V is TRBV18; possible D gene TRBD1, 5 bases. The CDR3 region is CASSGGIGETEAFF. CDR3 in DNA: TGTGCCAGCTCGGGGGGTATAGGGGAAACTGAAGCTTTCTTT.